This T cell receptor beta chain comes out of a study of CD8+CD57+ T cells in acquired aplastic anemia. Study-wide context: Sorted CD4+ and CD8+ cells gave a mean 3.2 ug DNA, range about 0.19 to 27.4 ug.

Researchers used genomic DNA as the template to profile TCR beta VDJ and CDR3. MiXCR, run by TCRdb on the reads, gives a single entry per CDR3 protein. This table holds over 150,000 distinct CDR3 sequences, about 64% found once. Patients selected for sequencing had displayed CD8+CD57+ cell expansion by flow cytometry. Blood sampling was performed on the patients, and none of them had received therapy by then. The origin of this receptor is a human donor with aplastic anemia. Sequenced material: sorted CD4+, CD8+, or CD8+CD57+ T cells (not recorded which) from PBMCs.

The CDR3 coding sequence is TGTGCCAGCAGTGTCGGGACAGTACCCACAGATACGCAGTATTTT. Encoded protein: CASSVGTVPTDTQYF. This chain connects TRBV25-1 to TRBJ2-3; 7 bases are shared with TRBD1. Germline V gene lookup returns CDR1 MGHDK and CDR2 SYGVNS. This CDR3 is 15 amino acids long. V dropped 4 bases and J dropped 2; count of bases not matched to a gene: 6.